In this sample, the clone carrying this TCR beta chain turned up once. What it binds is not known. The sample has other DNA sequences that encode this CDR3 too. The data originate from a study of shared clonotypes between healthy human individuals. Study-level findings and limits: Memory subsets had estimated richness that was generally smaller than that of naive subsets.

In the sorted-subset replicate PCRs, around 200 ng DNA, around 30,000 T cell genomes, was used. Generated by immunoSEQ multiplex PCR, the TCRdb table keeps only in-frame clones and is missing some. The sample contains millions of clones, approximately 94% of which appear only once. V dropped 8 bases and J dropped 0 bases, with 16 bases sitting between them. The CDR3 is 14 residues long. Per germline, CDR1 GTSNPN and CDR2 SVGIG (reference sequence). The sequence derives from a man younger than 35 in good health. Material: naive CD4+ T cells sorted from blood. Regarding subset: CD45RA+ positively selected. This chain uses TRBV30 with TRBJ1-2; D remains unclear. The DNA for the CDR3 is TGTGCCCGGCCGACGGGCGGGCCTAACTATGGCTACACCTTC. As protein: CARPTGGPNYGYTF.